What follows is one T cell receptor (beta chain) and its context. What it recognizes is unknown. 13 Jbeta primers and 60 Vbeta primers were used for the PCR. Clones were read by immunoSEQ multiplex PCR, and TCRdb kept only the in-frame ones, dropping some. Of about 170,000 clones in the sample, over 75% were seen once. This specimen comes from a study of cytomegalovirus exposure and HLA in healthy donors. Study-wide results and limits: A later look showed TCR association rates differing by HLA locus, highest for DRB1 and lowest for HLA-C.

The clonotype comes from a woman in her fifties or sixties in good health and CMV-seropositive. Sequenced sample: PBMCs.

In nucleotides, the CDR3 is TGTGCCAGCAGTGCCAGGACAGGGAACGAAAAACTGTTTTTT. Translated: CASSARTGNEKLFF. The gene calls are TRBV6-1 and TRBJ1-4; 8 nucleotides align to TRBD1. The trim removed 4 bases at V and 8 bases at J, leaving 6 bases unmatched. The CDR3 runs to 14 residues. CDR1 and CDR2 from the germline V gene are MNHNS and SASEGT.